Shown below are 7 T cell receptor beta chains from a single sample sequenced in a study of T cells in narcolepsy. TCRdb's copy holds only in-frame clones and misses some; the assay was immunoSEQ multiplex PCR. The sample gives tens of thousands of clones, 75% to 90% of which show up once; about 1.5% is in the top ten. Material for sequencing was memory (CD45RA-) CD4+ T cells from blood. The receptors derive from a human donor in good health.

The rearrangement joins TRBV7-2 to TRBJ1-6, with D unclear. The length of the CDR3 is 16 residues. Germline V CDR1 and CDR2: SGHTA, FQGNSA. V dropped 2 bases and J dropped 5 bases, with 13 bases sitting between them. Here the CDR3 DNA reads TGTGCCAGCAGCTTATGGAGTGGGGTCGATAATTCACCCCTCCACTTT. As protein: CASSLWSGVDNSPLHF.

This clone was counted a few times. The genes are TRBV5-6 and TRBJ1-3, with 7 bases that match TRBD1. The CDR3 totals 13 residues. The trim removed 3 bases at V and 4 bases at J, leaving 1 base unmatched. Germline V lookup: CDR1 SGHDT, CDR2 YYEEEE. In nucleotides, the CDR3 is TGTGCCAGCAGCTCGACAGGGGGAAACACCATATATTTT. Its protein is CASSSTGGNTIYF. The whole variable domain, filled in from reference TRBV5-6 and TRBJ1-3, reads DAGVTQSPTHLIKTRGQQVTLRCSPKSGHDTVSWYQQALGQGPQFIFQYYEEEERQRGNFPDRFSGHQFPNYSSELNVNALLLGDSALYLCASSSTGGNTIYFGEGSWLTVV.

As DNA, the CDR3 is TGTGCCAGCAGTACGATCCCGGGGGTAGCCAAAAACATTCAGTACTTC. This encodes CASSTIPGVAKNIQYF. This sequence joins TRBV2 and TRBJ2-4, with D perhaps matching TRBD2 (6 bases). The CDR3 totals 16 residues. Between the trimmed V and J ends, which lost 5 bases and 0 bases, there was a span of 14 bases. Germline CDR1 SNHLY, CDR2 FYNNEI.

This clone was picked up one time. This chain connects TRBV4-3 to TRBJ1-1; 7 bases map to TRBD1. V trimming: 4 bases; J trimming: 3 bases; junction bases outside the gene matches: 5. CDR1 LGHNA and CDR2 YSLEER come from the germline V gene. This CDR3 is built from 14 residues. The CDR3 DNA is TGCGCCAGCAGCCGCGGGACAGAGCACACTGAAGCTTTCTTT. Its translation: CASSRGTEHTEAFF.

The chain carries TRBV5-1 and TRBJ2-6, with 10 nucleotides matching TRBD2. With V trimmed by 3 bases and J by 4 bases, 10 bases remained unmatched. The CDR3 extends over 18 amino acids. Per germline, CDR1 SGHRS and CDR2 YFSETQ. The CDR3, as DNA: TGCGCCAGCAGCTGGGGGAGCGGGGGGGCCTCAGGGGCCAACGTCCTGACTTTC. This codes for CASSWGSGGASGANVLTF.

CDR3 DNA sequence: TGTGCCAGCAGCTATTTTGGAGGAGGCGAGCAGTACTTC. It encodes CASSYFGGGEQYF. V gene TRBV7-3 combines with J gene TRBJ2-5; D may be TRBD2 (5 bases). The assigned J gene may be wrong: the sequence end matches TRBJ2-7 better. The CDR3 has 13 residues. Per germline, CDR1 SGHTA and CDR2 FQGTGA.

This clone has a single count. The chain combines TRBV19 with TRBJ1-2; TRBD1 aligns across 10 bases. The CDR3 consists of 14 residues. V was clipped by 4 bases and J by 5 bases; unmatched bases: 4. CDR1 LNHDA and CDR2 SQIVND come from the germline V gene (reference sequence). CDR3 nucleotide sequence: TGTGCCAGTAGTAGACAGGGGGCTGGATATGGCTACACCTTC. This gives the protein CASSRQGAGYGYTF.